These T cell receptor beta chains were read from a single sample in a study of blood T cells in healthy people across ages. TCRdb reprocessed the 5' RACE reads via MiXCR and lists one record per CDR3 protein. Here the sample spans 1,500,000 or so distinct CDR3 sequences, roughly 60% being singletons. Sequenced: blood. The receptors were sampled from a man aged 18 to 35 in good health. The conserved cysteine and the conserved F or W are not part of the CDR3 here. Size tells how often a clone was seen (once, few, many) or the class of an expanded clone, and some rows leave it out.

clone size	CDR3 length	V gene	J gene	CDR3 protein
.	12	TRBV2	TRBJ2-1	ASSDRTLYNEQF
.	12	TRBV29-1	TRBJ2-3	SVHRGDVTDTQY
.	15	TRBV6-1	TRBJ1-6	ASSPRGGVSYNSPLH
once	13	TRBV15	TRBJ2-7	ATSLRGESSYEQY
.	14	TRBV27	TRBJ2-1	ASRRVGVAAGDEQF
.	10	TRBV2	TRBJ1-1	ARKEQAAEAF
.	12	TRBV7-7	.	ASSLRASQETQY
.	14	TRBV5-1	TRBJ2-3	ASSSGTSGHTDTQY
.	11	TRBV27	TRBJ1-1	ARSSGGLPEAF
.	12	TRBV20-1	TRBJ2-3	SARAPIIGDTQY
.	13	TRBV20-1	TRBJ2-3	SARGSAGLRDTQY
.	12	TRBV2	TRBJ1-1	ASSVGDMNTEAF
.	13	TRBV27	TRBJ1-6	ASRGPGSYNSPLH
few	17	TRBV6-1	TRBJ2-6	ASSDRGRGLNSGANVLT
few	12	TRBV29-1	TRBJ2-1	SVVSGVTGNEQF
.	8	TRBV10-1	TRBJ1-6	ASRSSPLH
.	14	TRBV5-1	TRBJ1-2	ASSPGYRGEGYGYT
.	14	TRBV20-1	TRBJ2-1	SALPVGPSSYNEQF